This T cell receptor (beta chain) was found in a study of cytotoxic CD8 clonotypes in ibrutinib-treated CLL. Study-wide points: Clonotypes that were public were uncommon, and they contracted or stayed stable on treatment. Clonality at baseline surpassed age-matched healthy donors and tracked circulating CD8+ T-cell counts.

Depth targeted 1 in 200,000 to 1 in 1 million T cells, averaging around 10x coverage per clonotype. Method: immunoSEQ multiplex PCR; TCRdb's copy keeps in-frame clones and lacks some. The sample includes tens of thousands of clones, approximately 69% of them seen just once. Regarding this clone: Its target is unknown.

The sequence derives from a human donor with chronic lymphocytic leukemia. Sequenced here: PBMCs, sampled after 12 months of ibrutinib treatment.

This CDR3 reads CASSLAAGLKNEQYF. The CDR3 DNA reads TGCGCCAGCAGCTTGGCGGCAGGGCTTAAGAACGAGCAGTACTTC. The V call is TRBV5-1, the J call TRBJ2-7; TRBD1 might be the D (5 bases). CDR1 is SGHRS, CDR2 YFSETQ, per germline. There are 15 residues in the CDR3. Between the trimmed V and J ends, which lost 0 bases and 5 bases, there was a span of 15 bases.